Sequencing of this T cell receptor beta chain was carried out in a study of T cell responses to AZD1222 COVID-19 vaccine. Study observations and caveats: Increased Spike-specific TCR breadth and depth were observed after two AZD1222 doses. In the spike-specific TCR repertoire, nearly half reportedly target unmutated variant regions. Along spike, vaccine-associated CD4 TCRs were found throughout, with dominance at 160-218 and 743-854. Sampling captured repertoires only after the peak T cell response.

Profiled with immunoSEQ multiplex PCR; TCRdb holds only in-frame clones, not every one. In the table there are about 120,000 clones, 91% of which are singletons. The CDR3 has 16 amino acids. V lost 2 bases and J lost 4; bases outside the gene matches: 7. Looked up from germline, CDR1 is SGHNT and CDR2 is YYREEE (reference sequence). On this clone itself: Its cognate antigen is unknown.

Sequencing was performed on peripheral blood, taken on day 0 of AZD1222 vaccination. This receptor was obtained from an adult in good health. The chain joins TRBV5-4 to TRBJ1-3; 9 nucleotides align to TRBD1. The CDR3 loop reads CASSFSGGQGGNTIYF. The CDR3 DNA reads as TGTGCCAGCAGCTTCAGCGGAGGACAGGGGGGAAACACCATATATTTT.